This TCR beta chain emerged from a study of T cell changes during pregnancy in multiple sclerosis (dated by TCRdb to between 2018 and 2021). Describing the broader study: The study examined how the T cell repertoire changed over the course of pregnancy in women with multiple sclerosis.

As to this clone: This receptor's antigen is unknown. Base qualities are not at hand, and no much larger clone is one base apart.

The germline V gene encodes CDR1 ENHRY and CDR2 SYGVKD. V loses 0 bases, J loses 5 bases, and the germline ends lie 10 bases apart. There are 15 amino acids in the CDR3, from cysteine to phenylalanine inclusive. Just the 45-base CDR3 DNA is kept, in frame starting at base 1. The library was built by means of the immunoSEQ multiplex PCR assay. Entries here come from immuneACCESS through TCRdb and include only in-frame sequences with V and J called. Some clones fail to appear in such tables; in the studies checked, an unresolved V gene covers under half of the shortfall, and the cause of the remainder is unknown. This sample is represented by 130,000 or so clones; around 95% of them were singletons. The ten largest clones take up 0.44% of the sample.

The chain is encoded by TRBV10-3 joined to TRBJ2-2, and the D gene may be TRBD2, 5 bases matching. This receptor was obtained from a female donor with multiple sclerosis, enrolled in a pregnancy study. Source: peripheral blood, taken after pregnancy. This receptor has the CDR3 CAISESRERTGELFF. Read as DNA, the sequence is TGTGCCATCAGTGAGTCGAGGGAACGAACCGGGGAGCTGTTTTTT.